These T cell receptor beta chains were read from a single sample in a study of blood T cell repertoires in COVID-19. Some clones are missing from TCRdb's copy, which holds only in-frame ones; the method was immunoSEQ multiplex PCR. The table includes 250,000 or so clones, 80% to 90% detected once. Material for sequencing was peripheral blood. All receptors derive from a woman in her thirties with active or convalescent COVID-19. Both conserved end residues are part of each CDR3. The D gene is left open where the match is weak. The listing skips clone size in some rows; elsewhere it reads once, few, many or a size class.

>TRBV3-1/TRBV3-2|.|TRBJ1-5|TRBD1
CASSQDDPGQGAEICNQPQHF
TGTGCCAGCAGCCAAGACGACCCGGGACAGGGGGCTGAGATATGCAATCAGCCCCAGCATTTT
>TRBV19|.|TRBJ1-2|TRBD1
CASSITQGPQGGYTF
TGTGCCAGTAGTATAACACAGGGGCCCCAAGGCGGCTACACCTTC
>TRBV5-1|few|TRBJ2-3|.
CASSLRLTDTQYF
TGCGCCAGCAGCTTACGCCTAACAGATACGCAGTATTTT
>TRBV28|once|TRBJ1-1|.
CASSFRQRIEAFF
TGTGCCAGCAGTTTCCGTCAGAGGATTGAAGCTTTCTTT
>TRBV2|.|TRBJ1-1|.
CASSDETTAEAFF
TGTGCCAGCAGTGACGAGACAACAGCTGAAGCTTTCTTT
>TRBV25-1|.|TRBJ1-2|.
CASSHNSGSYGYTF
TGTGCCAGCAGTCATAACAGCGGTAGCTATGGCTACACCTTC
>TRBV6-1|.|TRBJ1-2|.
CASSEVGREVNYGYTF
TGTGCCAGCAGTGAAGTTGGCCGGGAGGTTAACTATGGCTACACCTTC
>TRBV13|.|TRBJ1-1|.
CASSTLTTGGWNTEAFF
TGTGCCAGCAGCACCTTAACCACGGGGGGCTGGAACACTGAAGCTTTCTTT
>TRBV6-4|.|TRBJ1-2|.
CANSPDSSYGYTF
TGTGCCAACTCCCCGGACAGTTCTTATGGCTACACCTTC
>TRBV6-5|.|TRBJ2-7|.
CASRWDFGSYEQYF
TGTGCCAGCCGATGGGACTTCGGCTCCTACGAGCAGTACTTC
>TRBV7-2|.|TRBJ1-2|TRBD1
CASSRDRVNYGYTF
TGTGCCAGCAGCCGGGACAGGGTTAACTATGGCTACACCTTC
>TRBV4-1|.|TRBJ1-6|.
CASSLGPPNSPLHF
TGCGCCAGCAGCCTGGGGCCCCCTAATTCACCCCTCCACTTT
>TRBV27|.|TRBJ2-5|.
CASSPQVWDQETQYF
TGTGCCAGCAGCCCACAGGTTTGGGACCAAGAGACCCAGTACTTC
>TRBV7-9|.|TRBJ2-7|.
CASSLAEYYEQYF
TGTGCCAGCAGCTTGGCGGAGTACTACGAGCAGTACTTC
>TRBV7-2|.|TRBJ2-7|TRBD1
CASSRDRPYEQYF
TGTGCCAGCAGCCGGGACAGGCCCTACGAGCAGTACTTC
>TRBV5-1|.|TRBJ1-3|TRBD1
CASSRDRNFGNTIYF
TGCGCCAGCAGTAGGGACAGGAATTTTGGAAACACCATATATTTT
>TRBV11-2|.|TRBJ2-7|.
CASSLRGLGYEQYF
TGTGCCAGCAGCTTACGGGGGTTGGGCTACGAGCAGTACTTC
>TRBV30|.|TRBJ2-7|TRBD2
CAWSPGLAPYEQYF
TGTGCCTGGAGCCCGGGACTAGCTCCCTACGAGCAGTACTTC
>TRBV15|.|TRBJ1-2|TRBD1
CATSRRDRGLTYGYTF
TGTGCCACCAGCAGACGCGACAGGGGGCTGACCTATGGCTACACCTTC
>TRBV7-9|.|TRBJ2-5|TRBD2
CASSFSGGETQYF
TGTGCCAGCAGCTTTTCGGGAGGCGAGACCCAGTACTTC
>TRBV12-5|.|TRBJ2-2|TRBD1
CASGSQTGGDTGELFF
TGTGCTAGTGGTTCTCAGACAGGGGGCGACACCGGGGAGCTGTTTTTT
>TRBV21-1|.|TRBJ1-1|.
CASSKEWAWQGERTEAFF
TGTGCCAGCAGCAAAGAATGGGCCTGGCAGGGGGAACGGACTGAAGCTTTCTTT
>TRBV6-2/TRBV6-3|.|TRBJ2-1|.
CASSLGQSYNEQFF
TGTGCCAGCAGTCTTGGACAATCATACAATGAGCAGTTCTTC
>TRBV19|.|TRBJ1-2|.
CASTARIESYGYTF
TGTGCCAGTACCGCCAGGATCGAGTCCTATGGCTACACCTTC
>TRBV15|.|TRBJ2-2|.
CATKEGSYPDPGELFF
TGTGCCACCAAGGAGGGATCATACCCTGACCCCGGGGAGCTGTTTTTT
>TRBV6-5|.|TRBJ1-2|TRBD1
CASSHRGEYGYTF
TGTGCCAGCAGTCACAGGGGAGAATATGGCTACACCTTC
>TRBV30|once|TRBJ1-6|.
CAWSVDSYNSPLHF
TGTGCCTGGAGTGTCGACAGCTATAATTCACCCCTCCACTTT
>TRBV9|many|TRBJ2-5|TRBD1
CASSDRAETQYF
TGTGCCAGCTCGGACAGGGCTGAGACCCAGTACTTC
>TRBV9|.|TRBJ2-3|TRBD2
CASSGSGATDTQYF
TGTGCCAGCAGCGGAAGCGGGGCCACAGATACGCAGTATTTT
>TRBV19|.|TRBJ1-1|.
CASSISPGRPEAFF
TGTGCCAGTAGTATCAGTCCGGGGAGGCCTGAAGCTTTCTTT
>TRBV28|.|TRBJ2-3|.
CASSLADSGTDTQYF
TGTGCCAGCAGTTTGGCGGACTCTGGCACAGATACGCAGTATTTT
>TRBV19|once|TRBJ2-3|TRBD2
CASSIDWGEGNTQYF
TGTGCCAGTAGTATAGATTGGGGGGAGGGGAATACGCAGTATTTT
>TRBV9|.|TRBJ2-5|TRBD2
CASSVTSGGTRETQYF
TGTGCCAGCAGCGTTACTAGCGGGGGGACGAGAGAGACCCAGTACTTC
>TRBV5-1|once|TRBJ2-5|.
CASSAPTGQETQYF
TGCGCCAGCAGCGCCCCTACAGGGCAAGAGACCCAGTACTTC
>TRBV30|.|TRBJ2-1|.
CAWSAGGHEQFF
TGTGCCTGGAGTGCCGGAGGGCATGAGCAGTTCTTC
>TRBV12-3/TRBV12-4|.|TRBJ2-5|.
CASSLLQGGTQYF
TGTGCCAGCAGTTTGTTGCAGGGTGGGACCCAGTACTTC
>TRBV7-9|.|TRBJ2-2|TRBD1
CASSFHPRGRNGELFF
TGTGCCAGCAGCTTTCACCCCAGGGGGCGGAACGGGGAGCTGTTTTTT
>TRBV9|.|TRBJ2-2|TRBD1
CASSGPQGAVMRPGELFF
TGTGCCAGCAGCGGACCGCAGGGGGCGGTTATGCGGCCCGGGGAGCTGTTTTTT
>TRBV19|.|TRBJ2-7|TRBD1
CASRGQGAYEQYF
TGTGCCAGTAGAGGACAGGGGGCCTACGAGCAGTACTTC
>TRBV5-4|.|TRBJ1-1|.
CASSSPMGGDTEAFF
TGTGCCAGCAGCTCGCCCATGGGGGGGGACACTGAAGCTTTCTTT